This TCR beta chain emerged from a study of blood T cell repertoires in COVID-19. As for the study in general: The United States, Italy and Spain were the sources of the acute and convalescent COVID-19 samples. T cells, B-cell-depleted T cells, or PBMCs supplied cDNA or gDNA.

On this clone itself: One end of the junction does not line up with germline, which may come from a read error. At the DNA level, this CDR3 is encoded by other sequences in the same sample as well.

This CDR3 contains 14 residues. Germline CDR1 and CDR2: SGHTS and YDEGEE. Seattle-derived patients entered the study during active infection and were followed longitudinally. In the authors' methods: Estimation of nucleated cell counts was performed using reference gene primer amplification. Method: immunoSEQ multiplex PCR; TCRdb's copy keeps in-frame clones and lacks some. That table gives V, J and clone size, and the DNA gave D and trimming. The table lists roughly 250,000 clones, approximately 84% of them singletons, with about a sixth in the top ten. The chain links TRBV5-8 to TRBJ2-7, with TRBD2 as a possible D gene (5 bases). Sequences were obtained from peripheral blood. The origin of this receptor is a person aged 70 to 80 with COVID-19, enrolled during active disease. The DNA for the CDR3 is TGTGCCAGCAGCTTGGCCGGACTCCCCGGTCGAGATGACTTC. Its translation: CASSLAGLPGRDDF.